This TCR beta chain is from a study of T cell repertoires in cytomegalovirus infection. Study-wide context: In the study, CMV epitopes included recently identified HLA-C-restricted and well-studied HLA-B-restricted ones.

Using its own MiXCR run on the reads, TCRdb lists one record per CDR3 protein. The sample contains approximately 730,000 distinct CDR3 sequences, 30% to 40% of which appear only once. A note on this clonotype: Its target is unknown. At one of its ends the junction is not consistent with the germline gene, which may arise from a read error.

This CDR3 is 13 amino acids long. The germline gives CDR1 SGHVS, CDR2 FNYEAQ. Sequenced material: cultured PBMCs, taken from culture after CMV antigen stimulation. The chain has TRBV7-6 and TRBJ1-5, with TRBD1 matching over 8 bases. This receptor was taken from a human donor in good health (CMV status not recorded). Some clones in this sample may be carry-over from other donors' samples. The CDR3 nucleotides read TGTGCCAGCAGCCAACAGGGGGATCAGACCCAGCATTTT. Translation gives CASSQQGDQTQHF. Together with reference TRBV7-6 and TRBJ1-5, the CDR3 gives the full variable domain: GAGVSQSPRYKVTKRGQDVALRCDPISGHVSLYWYRQALGQGPEFLTYFNYEAQQDKSGLPNDRFSAERPEGSISTLTIQRTEQRDSAMYRCASSQQGDQTQHFGDGTRLSIL.